These 6 T cell receptor beta chains came from one sample sequenced in a study of shared clonotypes between healthy human individuals. The assay was immunoSEQ multiplex PCR, and TCRdb's table has in-frame clones only and misses some. The data show about 680,000 clones, 92% seen once. In the naive CD8 group, cells lacked CD45RO and were positively selected for CCR7, so terminally differentiated effector memory CD45RA+ cells were left out. Sequencing was done on a sample of naive CD8+ T cells sorted from blood. The receptors shown here come from a man aged 25-40 years in good health.

The CDR3 DNA is TGTGCCAGCAGCCAAGCTGACAGGGTACACAATGAGCAGTTCTTC. Protein: CASSQADRVHNEQFF. The gene calls are TRBV14 and TRBJ2-1; 7 nucleotides line up with TRBD1. CDR1 and CDR2 from the germline V gene are SGHDN and FVKESK. Trimming removed 1 base from V and 5 bases from J; junction bases left unmatched: 5. The CDR3 totals 15 residues.

This sequence joins TRBV19 and TRBJ2-7, with a possible D match to TRBD2 (6 bases). Germline CDR1 LNHDA, CDR2 SQIVND (reference sequence). This CDR3 has 14 residues. V was pared by 3 bases and J by 2 bases, with 11 bases between. CDR3 in amino acids: CASSIPGVTYEQYF. CDR3 nucleotides: TGTGCCAGTAGTATTCCGGGGGTGACCTACGAGCAGTACTTC.

CDR3 bases: TGCGCCAGCAGCGAAGGAGGTGTACCCGAAGCTTTCTTT. Protein: CASSEGGVPEAFF. V usage is TRBV4-1 and J usage is TRBJ1-1; D is uncertain. Trimming took off 5 bases at V and 8 bases at J, with 15 bases between the two ends. CDR1 is MGHRA and CDR2 is YSYEKL in the germline V gene. The CDR3 runs 13 residues.

This CDR3 is CASSSTGNQPQHF. In nucleotides, the CDR3 is TGTGCCAGCAGCTCTACCGGGAATCAGCCCCAGCATTTT. This chain uses TRBV9 with TRBJ1-5, with D unclear. The CDR3 is 13 residues long. Trimming removed 4 bases at V and 4 bases at J, with 9 bases between. CDR1 and CDR2 from the germline V gene are SGDLS and YYNGEE.

This clone was detected only once. V and J are TRBV6-5 and TRBJ2-7; 8 bases match TRBD2. The CDR3 is made up of 15 amino acids. Germline CDR1 reads MNHEY; CDR2 reads SVGAGI. V gave up 8 bases and J gave up 4 bases; unmatched junction bases: 13. The CDR3 coding sequence is TGTGCCAGCGGGGCCCTGGGACTAGGGGCGTACGAGCAGTACTTC. Amino acids: CASGALGLGAYEQYF.

This rearrangement joins TRBV20-1 to TRBJ2-1; TRBD2 is a possible D gene (6 bases). The CDR3 sequence is 11 residues long. Trimming cost V 7 bases and J 12 bases, with 16 bases left between them. Looked up from germline, CDR1 is DFQATT and CDR2 is SNEGSKA (reference sequence). As DNA, the CDR3 is TGCAGTGTTCCGACTAGTCCAAGGCAGTTCTTC. Translating it yields CSVPTSPRQFF.